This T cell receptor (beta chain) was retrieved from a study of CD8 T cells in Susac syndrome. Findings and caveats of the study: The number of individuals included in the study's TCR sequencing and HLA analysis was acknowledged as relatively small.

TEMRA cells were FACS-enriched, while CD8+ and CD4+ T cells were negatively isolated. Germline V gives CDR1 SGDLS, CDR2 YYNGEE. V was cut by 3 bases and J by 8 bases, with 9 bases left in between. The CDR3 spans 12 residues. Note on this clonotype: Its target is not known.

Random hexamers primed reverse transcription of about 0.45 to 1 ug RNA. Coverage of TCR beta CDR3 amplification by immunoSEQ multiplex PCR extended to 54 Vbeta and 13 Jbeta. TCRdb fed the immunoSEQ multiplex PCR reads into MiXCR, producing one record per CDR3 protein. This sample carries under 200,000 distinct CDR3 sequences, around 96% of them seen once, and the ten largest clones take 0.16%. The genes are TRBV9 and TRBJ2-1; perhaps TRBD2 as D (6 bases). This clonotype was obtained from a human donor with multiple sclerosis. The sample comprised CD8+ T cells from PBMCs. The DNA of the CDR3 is TGTGCCAGCAGCGGGAGGGCCGATGAGCAGTTCTTC. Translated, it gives CASSGRADEQFF.